This record concerns one T cell receptor (beta chain) sequence. Authors' analysis steps: How many nucleated cells were present was estimated from reference gene primer amplification. Repertoires were generated with immunoSEQ multiplex PCR, while TCRdb's copy carries only in-frame clones and drops some. The DNA gave D and trimming, while V, J and clone size come from that table. Of approximately 190,000 clones listed, about 81% are singletons. The sample originates from a study of blood T cell repertoires in COVID-19. Study in general: Whether acute or convalescent, the COVID-19 samples came from the United States, Italy and Spain. From T cells, B-cell-depleted T cells, or PBMCs came the material, which was cDNA or gDNA.

V was trimmed by 3 bases and J by 2 bases, leaving 17 bases between them. Looked up from germline, CDR1 is SGHAT and CDR2 is FQNNGV. CDR3 size: 16 residues. V gene TRBV11-2 combines with J gene TRBJ2-7; TRBD1 is a possible D gene (5 bases). The TCR originated in a man aged 30-40 years with active or convalescent COVID-19. Sample: peripheral blood. CDR3 DNA: TGTGCCAGCAGCTTGGCGCCCGCTGGGGCTACCTACGAGCAGTACTTC. This encodes CASSLAPAGATYEQYF.